This TCR beta chain was recovered during a study of T-cell memory formation after mild COVID-19. Study as a whole: Most TCR clusters belonged to a single donor.

This clonotype was observed many times. TCRdb re-called the 5' RACE reads through MiXCR, storing one row per CDR3 protein. The table lists approximately 40,000 distinct CDR3 sequences, about 10% of them singletons. The CDR3 runs 12 residues. Germline V gene lookup returns CDR1 KGHDR and CDR2 SFDVKD. Trimming took 3 bases from V and 5 from J, leaving 6 bases between them. Sequenced sample: PBMCs or a T cell subset sorted from them (not recorded which). The rearrangement joins TRBV24-1 to TRBJ1-2; D gene ambiguous. The clonotype originates from a man between 18 and 29 years old who had mild COVID-19 (a few samples of this study predate the infection). Cell type and time point are not known. In nucleotides, the CDR3 is TGTGCCACCAGTGATGGTAGATATGGCTACACCTTC. Its translation: CATSDGRYGYTF.